The TCR beta chain under discussion was sequenced for a study of siplizumab effects on memory and regulatory T cells. Some clones are missing from TCRdb's copy, which holds only in-frame ones; the method was immunoSEQ multiplex PCR. The sample contains some 120,000 clones, around 95% of which appear only once. The V end lost 4 bases, the J end lost 0 bases, and 5 bases lay between the germline ends. Looked up from germline, CDR1 is SGHRS and CDR2 is YFSETQ. The CDR3 has 13 amino acids. The study, taken as a whole, reports: No naive or memory phenotype could be assigned to roughly 80-95% of proliferating clones. Whether the proliferating Tregs (from siplizumab cultures) were suppressive was not confirmed. There were only a minor fraction of alloreactive clones that mapped to unstimulated subsets.

Remarks on this clone: Its target is not known.

Sequencing input: non-Treg CD4+ T cells sorted from blood. This receptor was identified in a human donor in good health. This sequence joins TRBV5-1 and TRBJ1-5, with D unresolved. The CDR3 sequence is CASSPDSNQPQHF. CDR3 DNA: TGCGCCAGCAGCCCCGATAGCAATCAGCCCCAGCATTTT.